Listed here are 32 T cell receptor beta chains from one sample, sequenced in a study of tumor-infiltrating lymphocytes in primary liver carcinoma. Priming with a constant-region primer yielded TCR beta cDNA from 450 to 600 ng total RNA. It was through three nested multiplex PCR rounds of slightly modified ARM-PCR that TCR beta libraries arose. Forward primers for TRBV1-TRBV30 and a C-beta reverse primer served the first two PCR rounds, at 10 cycles each. TCRdb reprocessed the multiplex PCR reads with MiXCR, giving one entry per CDR3 protein. The table lists fewer than 40,000 distinct CDR3 sequences, 70% to 80% of them singletons, with around a third in the top ten. Scientists recovered RNA and DNA together from around 20-30 mg of unsorted bulk tissue. Sequencing was carried out using liver tumor tissue from sampling region 3. The subset: tumor region T3, left-lateral pole. The receptors originated from a woman between 25 and 40 years old with primary liver carcinoma and hepatitis B virus infection.

This clonotype was seen repeatedly, ten times or more. The CDR3 DNA follows: TGTGCCAGCAGTATTACCGGGACTTCCGATGGGCAGTTCTTC. Encoded protein: CASSITGTSDGQFF. J is TRBJ2-1 and V is TRBV12-3 or TRBV12-4, with D tentatively TRBD2 (6 bases). The CDR3 totals 14 residues. The germline V and J ends were trimmed by 5 bases and 12 bases, with 20 bases remaining between them.

As concerns this clonotype: Germline and junction disagree at one end, which may indicate a read error. The CDR3 DNA sequence: TGTGACAGTAGTCTCCTGGGGACAGGCGCCTATGAGCAGTACTTC. Its protein product is CDSSLLGTGAYEQYF. The chain combines TRBV19 with TRBJ2-7; 8 bases map to TRBD1. The germline V gene has CDR1 LNHDA and CDR2 SQIVND (reference sequence). This CDR3 is built from 15 residues.

Worth noting for this clonotype: One end of the junction is discordant with germline, which a read error may explain. The CDR3, as DNA: TGTGCCAGCAGCTTAGTTGGCGAGTCGCCAGACGATGAGCAATTCTTC. It is translated as CASSLVGESPDDEQFF. This chain uses TRBV11-2 with TRBJ2-1, with unresolved D. The CDR3 contains 16 residues. Germline CDR1 SGHAT, CDR2 FQNNGV.

For this clonotype: No conserved phenylalanine or tryptophan ends this CDR3, so it is likely a read error. The chain links TRBV11-2 to TRBJ1-1; no firm D call. V shed 5 bases and J shed 4 bases, with 5 bases lying between them. The CDR3 covers 11 residues. The germline V gene has CDR1 SGHAT and CDR2 FQNNGV. This CDR3 is CASSIGTEAFI. As DNA, the CDR3 is TGTGCCAGCAGCATAGGCACTGAAGCTTTCATT.

Points on this clonotype: Its ends do not fully match the called genes, so a read error is possible. The V gene is TRBV5-4, the J gene TRBJ2-3; the D gene could be TRBD1 or TRBD2 (5 bases each). The germline V gene has CDR1 SGHNT and CDR2 YYREEE (reference sequence). The CDR3 is made up of 17 amino acids. The CDR3: CASSVDGHPPPTVTLYF. Written as DNA, the CDR3 is TGTGCCAGTAGCGTAGACGGACACCCTCCACCCACAGTTACGCTGTATTTT.

The genes are TRBV11-2 and TRBJ2-1; D not resolved. V was cut by 7 bases and J by 7 bases, with 14 bases left in between. CDR1 and CDR2 (germline): SGHAT, FQNNGV. The CDR3 runs to 13 residues. CDR3 sequence (DNA): TGTGCCAGCATCTTTTTGGTTACGAATGAGCAGTTCTTC. This gives the protein CASIFLVTNEQFF.

Notes on this clonotype: The junction differs from germline at one of its ends, possibly a read error. The chain combines TRBV6-1 with TRBJ2-2; D assignment may be TRBD1 or TRBD2 (6 bases each). Germline V lookup: CDR1 MNHNS, CDR2 SASEGT. The CDR3 is 19 amino acids. CDR3 region: CASSDTLPGGAANTGELFF. CDR3 nucleotides: TGTGCTAGCAGTGATACCCTCCCCGGGGGCGCCGCGAACACCGGGGAGCTGTTTTTT.

V usage is TRBV29-1 and J usage is TRBJ2-1; TRBD2 agrees at 9 bases. Germline CDR1 and CDR2: SQVTM and ANQGSEA. This CDR3 region has 15 residues. V lost 6 bases, J lost 7 bases, and 13 bases stayed unmatched. CDR3 residues: CSVPGSSGNLNEQFF. CDR3 coding DNA: TGCAGCGTCCCCGGGTCTAGCGGGAACCTGAATGAGCAGTTCTTC.

Comment on this clonotype: Relative to the germline gene, one junction end is altered; a read error may explain this. The chain couples TRBV12-3 or TRBV12-4 to TRBJ2-1, with no clear D. The CDR3 totals 12 residues. Written as DNA, the CDR3 is TGCGCCAGTAGCTTGAGGTTAAGCGAGCAGTTCTTC. Its protein is CASSLRLSEQFF.

About this clonotype: One end of the junction does not line up with germline, which may come from a read error. This chain connects TRBV11-2 to TRBJ2-1, with TRBD2 matching 11 bases. The CDR3 has 16 residues. The germline CDR1 and CDR2 sequences are SGHAT and FQNNGV. The CDR3 coding sequence is TGTGCCAGCAGGGTTATTAGCGGGAGGGCCGTCAATGAGCGGTTCTTC. This gives the protein CASRVISGRAVNERFF.

Points on this clonotype: This CDR3 is missing its conserved last phenylalanine or tryptophan, likely due to a read error. The rearrangement joins TRBV5-4 to TRBJ2-3, with TRBD2 matching over 7 bases. Germline V gene lookup returns CDR1 SGHNT and CDR2 YYREEE (reference sequence). The CDR3 totals 12 residues. V lost 6 bases, J lost 5 bases, and 3 bases stayed unmatched. The CDR3 reads CASKSGEDTQYL. The CDR3 DNA is TGTGCCAGCAAAAGCGGGGAAGATACGCAGTATCTT.

In regard to this clonotype: A clone one base away is much larger, so this may be a read error. The chain combines TRBV29-1 with TRBJ2-7; TRBD2 aligns across 11 bases. The CDR3 is 14 amino acids. V gave up 8 bases and J gave up 5 bases; unmatched junction bases: 11. CDR1 and CDR2 (germline): SQVTM, ANQGSEA. CDR3 protein: CSIALGTSGHEQYF. The CDR3, as DNA: TGCAGCATCGCCCTTGGGACTAGCGGCCACGAGCAGTACTTC.

The V and J genes are TRBV5-4 and TRBJ2-3; 10 bases align to TRBD2. In germline, CDR1 is SGHNT, CDR2 YYREEE (reference sequence). V lost 5 bases, J lost 3 bases, and 15 bases stayed unmatched. CDR3 length: 18 amino acids. CDR3 sequence (DNA): TGTGCCAGCAGTAACCTGGTGGCTAGCGGGAGTTGGACAGATACGCAGTATTTT. Its protein product is CASSNLVASGSWTDTQYF.

As to this clonotype: The junction departs from the called germline gene at one end, perhaps through a read error. The chain is built from TRBV2 and TRBJ2-1; TRBD1 is a possible D gene (5 bases). Germline values: CDR1 SNHLY, CDR2 FYNNEI. The CDR3 covers 11 residues. The DNA of the CDR3 is TGTGCCAGCAAAAGGGGTACTGAGCAGTTTTTC. It yields the protein CASKRGTEQFF.

A note on this clonotype: The junction and the germline gene differ at one end; a read error may be behind it. The chain links TRBV12-3 or TRBV12-4 to TRBJ2-7, with no clear D. The CDR3 is 13 amino acids. CDR3 DNA sequence: TGTGCCAACAGTAAGAGACAAGCCTACGAGCAGTACTTC. Protein sequence: CANSKRQAYEQYF.

This chain links TRBV5-1 with TRBJ2-5; tentative D call: TRBD2 (5 bases). Germline CDR1 is SGHRS and CDR2 is YFSETQ. This CDR3 region has 14 residues. The CDR3 loop reads CDSSTLPGEETQYF. The CDR3 DNA is TGCGACAGTAGCACACTTCCCGGGGAAGAGACCCAGTACTTC.

In regard to this clonotype: Compared with germline, one end of the junction differs, possibly owing to a read error. V is TRBV30 and J is TRBJ1-1; TRBD1 might be the D (5 bases). This CDR3 region has 16 residues. The germline gives CDR1 GTSNPN, CDR2 SVGIG (reference sequence). In DNA form, the CDR3 reads TGTGCCTGGTGTGTACCCCGGGCCCCCTCGGACACTAAAGCTTTCTTT. Translation: CAWCVPRAPSDTKAFF.

On this clonotype: Germline is not matched at one junction end, which may reflect a read error. The chain carries TRBV5-4 and TRBJ2-5; D is unclear. Germline CDR1 is SGHNT and CDR2 is YYREEE (reference sequence). CDR3 length: 13 residues. CDR3 sequence: CVSSHPRQETQYF. The CDR3 DNA follows: TGTGTTAGCAGCCACCCCCGCCAGGAGACCCAGTATTTC.

On this clonotype: The junction and the germline gene differ at one end; a read error may be behind it. The DNA for the CDR3 is TGTGCCCTTCATGACGCTTCGTCCCCTTACACCGGGGAACTGTTTTTT. This translates into CALHDASSPYTGELFF. The chain combines TRBV25-1 with TRBJ2-2; D is possibly TRBD2 (5 bases). Germline V gene lookup returns CDR1 MGHDK and CDR2 SYGVNS. The CDR3 length is 16 residues.

Remarks on this clonotype: Mismatch with germline at one junction end may stem from a read error. The rearrangement links TRBV28 to TRBJ1-6; the D gene is possibly TRBD1 (5 bases). Germline CDR1 is MDHEN and CDR2 is SYDVKM. This CDR3 has 14 residues. CDR3 protein: CASSSGAYNSPLYF. CDR3 DNA sequence: TGTGCCAGCAGTTCTGGGGCCTATAATTCACCCCTCTACTTT.

The rearrangement uses TRBV7-9 and TRBJ2-2; D is uncertain. The V gene's germline CDR1 is SEHNR and CDR2 FQNEAQ (reference sequence). This CDR3 contains 12 residues. CDR3 nucleotides: TGTACCATCAGCTCAAGAGGCGGGGAGCTGTTTTTT. Its translation: CTISSRGGELFF.

The chain joins TRBV21-1 to TRBJ1-5; TRBD1 was called by the table and not checked on the DNA. TRBV21-1 is a known pseudogene. This CDR3 contains 16 residues. CDR3 in DNA: TGTGCCAGCACCCACCGGACAGGGTTTGGCAATCACCCCCAGGATTTT. It specifies CASTHRTGFGNHPQDF.

Remarks on this clonotype: In this CDR3 the conserved last residue, phenylalanine or tryptophan, is missing, so a read error is likely. The chain couples TRBV11-1 to TRBJ2-1; D possibly corresponds to TRBD1 (5 bases). The CDR3 runs 12 residues. The germline CDR1 and CDR2 sequences are SGHAT and FQDESV (reference sequence). The CDR3 is CASTLDRNEQFS. As DNA, the CDR3 is TGTGCCAGCACCCTTGACAGAAATGAACAGTTCTCC.

Comment on this clonotype: One end of the junction is discordant with germline, which a read error may explain. The genes are TRBV7-8 and TRBJ2-1; tentatively, D is TRBD2 (6 bases). Germline loops: CDR1 SGHVS, CDR2 FQNEAQ. CDR3 size: 11 residues. CDR3 nucleotides: TGTGCCAGCAACTGGCGGGGTGAGCACTTCTTC. Its protein is CASNWRGEHFF.

This clonotype is judged medium-sized (0.01 to 0.1%). The V and J genes are TRBV7-8 and TRBJ1-5; D is unresolved. Trimming stripped 1 base from V and 6 bases from J, with 7 bases between. Germline CDR1 is SGHVS and CDR2 is FQNEAQ. This CDR3 comprises 13 residues. CDR3 protein: CASSLGVTQPQHF. The CDR3 region has the DNA TGTGCCAGCAGCTTAGGGGTAACTCAGCCCCAGCATTTT.

Comments on this clonotype: The junction and the germline gene differ at one end; a read error may be behind it. The gene calls are TRBV11-3 and TRBJ1-1; 7 bases line up with TRBD1. Germline V gene lookup returns CDR1 SGHNT and CDR2 YENEEA. The CDR3 runs 16 residues. Here the CDR3 reads CANSLASSYAQGGAFF. The DNA for the CDR3 is TGTGCCAACAGCTTAGCCTCCAGTTACGCTCAGGGGGGAGCTTTCTTT.

This clonotype was seen a few times. An end of the junction does not agree with germline; a read error may underlie this. The chain couples TRBV5-6 to TRBJ2-2, with D maybe TRBD2 (5 bases). This CDR3 is built from 14 residues. Germline V CDR1 and CDR2: SGHDT, YYEEEE. The CDR3 reads CASSLSGNTGELIF. CDR3 DNA: TGTGCCAGCAGCTTATCTGGGAACACCGGGGAGCTGATTTTT.

The V call is TRBV5-4, the J call TRBJ2-5; the D gene is possibly TRBD2 (6 bases). Germline loops: CDR1 SGHNT, CDR2 YYREEE (reference sequence). V lost 3 bases and J lost 3, with 12 bases in between. The CDR3 totals 14 residues. The CDR3 spells CASSWRDEEETQYF. CDR3 DNA sequence: TGTGCCAGCAGCTGGCGGGATGAGGAAGAGACCCAGTACTTC.

Note on this clonotype: At one end, the junction sequence differs from germline, possibly due to a read error. The V and J genes are TRBV6-6 and TRBJ2-6, with D possibly being TRBD1 (5 bases). The CDR3 is 15 amino acids. The germline V gene encodes CDR1 MNHNY and CDR2 SVGAGI (reference sequence). CDR3 protein: CTSSYEHSGANVLAF. In nucleotides, the CDR3 is TGTACCAGCAGTTACGAACACTCTGGGGCCAACGTCCTGGCTTTC.

As concerns this clonotype: Relative to the germline gene, one junction end is altered; a read error may explain this. This chain connects TRBV10-2 to TRBJ2-7; no definite D call. The CDR3 covers 14 residues. Per germline, CDR1 WSHSY and CDR2 SAAADI. In DNA form, the CDR3 reads TGCGCCAGCAGTGACTGGGCAGGATTATACGAGCGGTACTTC. Encoded protein: CASSDWAGLYERYF.

In the case of this clonotype: The missing conserved phenylalanine or tryptophan at the end of this CDR3 makes a read error likely. V and J are TRBV12-3 or TRBV12-4 and TRBJ2-2; no firm D call. The CDR3 extends over 11 amino acids. The CDR3 DNA reads as TGTGCCAGCAGTTTCGCCGGAGAGCTGTTTATT. Amino acid sequence: CASSFAGELFI.

Worth noting for this clonotype: A much larger clone is a single base away; this may be a read error. The chain links TRBV11-2 to TRBJ2-1, with D possibly TRBD2 on 5 matching bases. The CDR3 runs 17 residues. V was pared by 1 base and J by 4 bases, with 17 bases between. In germline, CDR1 is SGHAT, CDR2 FQNNGV. Here the CDR3 DNA reads TGTGCCAGCAGCTTAGTGTCCCTGAGAGGGATGTACAATGAGCAGTTCTTC. Translating gives CASSLVSLRGMYNEQFF.